This TCR beta chain is drawn from a study of T cells after somatic rescue of genetic block. Looked up from germline, CDR1 is SGHNT and CDR2 is YYREEE (reference sequence). The CDR3 is 15 amino acids. Trimming shortened V by 4 bases and J by 6 bases, and 20 bases separated the two germline ends. Produced via immunoSEQ multiplex PCR; TCRdb's table is partial and in-frame only. This table has roughly 65,000 clones, about 90% appearing once. Material for sequencing was peripheral blood mononuclear cells (PBMCs). The TCR sequence derives from a man in his forties or fifties. The genes are TRBV5-4 and TRBJ2-7, with a weak D call TRBD1 (6 bases). CDR3 loop: CASSPPQGTLLEQYF. CDR3 in DNA: TGTGCCAGCAGCCCACCCCAGGGGACCCTCCTCGAGCAGTACTTC.